These 7 T cell receptor beta chains originate from one sample sequenced in a study of blood T cells in healthy people across ages. Combining a sample-barcoded 5' primer with a J-beta primer mix, a second PCR ran for about 7 to 11 cycles. TCRdb recomputed calls from the 5' RACE reads with MiXCR, one row per CDR3 protein. Here the sample spans around 990,000 distinct CDR3 sequences, roughly two fifths being singletons. Sequencing input: blood. These receptors originate from a man between 18 and 35 years old in good health.

On this clonotype itself: Being one base from a much bigger clone, this may be a read error. The rearrangement links TRBV20-1 to TRBJ2-3; tentatively, D is TRBD2 (6 bases). The CDR3 length is 16 residues. The germline V gene encodes CDR1 DFQATT and CDR2 SNEGSKA (reference sequence). CDR3 DNA sequence: TGCGGTGCTAGAGATGGCGGGACGGATCCACCAGATACGCAGTATTTT. The encoded protein is CGARDGGTDPPDTQYF.

The rearrangement joins TRBV11-2 to TRBJ1-3; D call uncertain. The length of the CDR3 is 15 residues. The ends were cut back, 9 bases at V and 6 bases at J, with 21 bases in the middle. CDR1 and CDR2 (germline): SGHAT, FQNNGV. CDR3: CASGNWVGRINTIYF. In DNA, the CDR3 is TGTGCCAGTGGGAATTGGGTCGGACGAATAAACACCATATATTTT.

The table lists this clonotype with a few counts. The V and J genes are TRBV7-3 and TRBJ2-4; 8 positions agree with TRBD2. V was clipped by 1 base and J by 13 bases; unmatched bases: 12. From germline, CDR1 is SGHTA and CDR2 FQGTGA. The CDR3 totals 15 residues. The CDR3 coding sequence is TGTGCCAGCAGCTTAAGCGGGGGGACCTACAATGAGCAGTACTTC. Encoded protein: CASSLSGGTYNEQYF.

The J gene is TRBJ2-5, the V gene TRBV28, with D tentatively TRBD1 (5 bases). The V gene's germline CDR1 is MDHEN and CDR2 SYDVKM. V was trimmed by 9 bases and J by 5 bases, leaving 19 bases between them. This CDR3 has 14 residues. In nucleotides, the CDR3 is TGTGCCAGTCTGCAGGGTTTAAAGGTTGAGACCCAGTACTTC. Protein: CASLQGLKVETQYF.

Many counts were recorded for this clonotype. The chain couples TRBV20-1 to TRBJ2-3; D possibly corresponds to TRBD1 (5 bases). The CDR3 is 15 residues long. The V and J ends lost 0 bases and 7 bases respectively, with 17 bases between them. Per germline, CDR1 DFQATT and CDR2 SNEGSKA (reference sequence). The CDR3 reads CSAREVGQDIYTQYF. CDR3 DNA sequence: TGCAGTGCTAGAGAAGTGGGGCAGGACATATATACGCAGTATTTT.

The chain combines TRBV5-4 with TRBJ2-2; 9 bases are a match to TRBD2. The V gene end was trimmed by 4 bases and the J gene end by 1 base; junction bases not matched to a gene: 8. Germline assignment: CDR1 SGHNT and CDR2 YYREEE (reference sequence). The CDR3 has 17 amino acids. The DNA of the CDR3 is TGTGCCAGCAGCCAACGCCTAGCGGGGCTGAACACCGGGGAGCTGTTTTTT. It encodes CASSQRLAGLNTGELFF.

The V and J genes are TRBV6-2 or TRBV6-3 and TRBJ1-2, with D possibly matching TRBD1 (5 bases). V was shortened by 3 bases and J by 4 bases, with 18 bases between the two germline ends. The CDR3 runs 16 residues. The germline V gene has CDR1 MNHEY and CDR2 SVGEGT. CDR3 loop: CASSYRSGDSPYGYTF. Here the CDR3 DNA reads TGTGCCAGCAGTTATCGGTCGGGAGACAGTCCCTATGGCTACACCTTC.